These 11 T cell receptor beta chains share one sample of origin, sequenced in a study of tumour-infiltrating T cells in Burkitt lymphoma. Clones were read by immunoSEQ multiplex PCR, and TCRdb kept only the in-frame ones, dropping some. The profile covers about 13,000 clones, with over 75% appearing a single time and roughly 1.4% taken by the ten largest. Sample: tumor tissue. The source of these receptors is a human donor with diffuse large B-cell lymphoma.

The genes are TRBV7-9 and TRBJ2-1; 11 nucleotides align to TRBD2. The J segment lost 4 bases and the V segment lost 2 bases, leaving 4 bases of the junction unmatched. The germline gives CDR1 SEHNR, CDR2 FQNEAQ (reference sequence). The CDR3 has 16 residues. The CDR3 sequence is CASSLLGLAAYNEQFF. The CDR3 bases are TGTGCCAGCAGCTTATTGGGACTAGCGGCATACAATGAGCAGTTCTTC.

The chain carries TRBV29-1 and TRBJ1-3, with 10 bases lining up with TRBD1. Germline V gene lookup returns CDR1 SQVTM and CDR2 ANQGSEA. This CDR3 has 15 residues. With V trimmed by 6 bases and J by 0 bases, 5 bases remained unmatched. DNA of the CDR3: TGCAGCGTAGATTGGACAGGGGGCTCTGGAAACACCATATATTTT. Translation: CSVDWTGGSGNTIYF.

J is TRBJ2-1 and V is TRBV27; TRBD1 aligns across 9 bases. Trimming at V came to 1 base and at J to 4 bases, leaving 8 bases not matched to a gene. The CDR3 runs 17 residues. CDR1 and CDR2 from the germline V gene are MNHEY and SMNVEV (reference sequence). In DNA, the CDR3 is TGTGCCAGCAGTTTATACGGGGGACAGGGCACGTACAATGAGCAGTTCTTC. It encodes CASSLYGGQGTYNEQFF.

The chain employs TRBV6-5 and TRBJ2-1; D is perhaps TRBD1 (6 bases). The CDR3 totals 14 residues. The germline V gene encodes CDR1 MNHEY and CDR2 SVGAGI. Trimming stripped 6 bases from V and 5 bases from J, with 14 bases between. In nucleotides, the CDR3 is TGTGCCAGCAGCATGGACAGAGAGAACAATGAGCAGTTCTTC. It translates to CASSMDRENNEQFF.

A single count supports this clone. The gene calls are TRBV5-6 and TRBJ1-5; D is possibly TRBD1 (5 bases). From germline, CDR1 is SGHDT and CDR2 YYEEEE. This CDR3 is built from 15 residues. The V end lost 0 bases, the J end lost 1 base, and 8 bases lay between the germline ends. In nucleotides, the CDR3 is TGTGCCAGCAGCTTGGCCGGGGGGAGCAATCAGCCCCAGCATTTT. Translation gives CASSLAGGSNQPQHF.

V and J are TRBV18 and TRBJ1-1; 10 bases agree with TRBD1. In germline, CDR1 is KGHSH, CDR2 LQKENI. The length of the CDR3 is 17 residues. Trimming cost V 0 bases and J 2 bases; bases outside gene matches: 6. CDR3 DNA sequence: TGTGCCAGCTCACCACCGGGGGGACAGGGGTTTAACACTGAAGCTTTCTTT. Protein sequence: CASSPPGGQGFNTEAFF.

This chain joins TRBV5-5 and TRBJ1-1, with 8 bases lining up with TRBD1. With 0 bases clipped from V and 3 bases from J, the junction kept 4 bases outside the gene matches. Germline CDR1 and CDR2: SGHKS and YYEKEE (reference sequence). The CDR3 is 15 amino acids. CDR3 sequence reads: CASSLVQGGYTEAFF. CDR3 nucleotide sequence: TGTGCCAGCAGCTTGGTACAGGGGGGCTACACTGAAGCTTTCTTT.

This chain links TRBV6-1 with TRBJ2-2, with TRBD2 identical over 12 bases. The CDR3 runs to 15 residues. Trimming removed 6 bases from V and 7 bases from J; junction bases left unmatched: 6. Germline V CDR1 and CDR2: MNHNS, SASEGT. The CDR3 DNA sequence: TGTGCCAGCAGGACTAGCGGGGGAATTGGCGGGGAGCTGTTTTTT. Its translation is CASRTSGGIGGELFF.

This chain uses TRBV10-3 with TRBJ2-7; 9 bases map to TRBD1. J was trimmed by 6 bases and V by 4 bases; bases with no gene match: 4. Germline CDR1 and CDR2: ENHRY and SYGVKD. CDR3 length: 13 residues. The CDR3 DNA sequence: TGTGCCATCAGTGGGGGACAGGGTAGCGAGCAGTACTTC. It is translated as CAISGGQGSEQYF.

The V call is TRBV6-1, the J call TRBJ1-5; D is undetermined. The V and J ends lost 7 bases and 5 bases respectively, with 18 bases between them. CDR1 MNHNS and CDR2 SASEGT come from the germline V gene. The CDR3 is 15 amino acids. In DNA form, the CDR3 reads TGTGCCAGCAATCCTTCCGGGTTTGGTGATCAGCCCCAGCATTTT. It encodes CASNPSGFGDQPQHF.

This clone was observed a few times. The rearrangement joins TRBV18 to TRBJ2-2; the D gene is possibly TRBD1 (6 bases). From germline, CDR1 is KGHSH and CDR2 LQKENI. V lost 6 bases and J lost 1, with 12 bases in between. The CDR3 extends over 15 amino acids. DNA of the CDR3: TGTGCCAGCTCCGTCAGGACAGTGAACACCGGGGAGCTGTTTTTT. This translates into CASSVRTVNTGELFF.